These 26 T cell receptor beta chains share one sample of origin, sequenced in a study of beta chain features in type 1 diabetes. General study points: Patients with Type 1 diabetes showed moderately but significantly shorter TCRB CDR3s in all four CD4+ subsets.

Sequenced material consisted of expressed TCRB transcripts (all of the isolated RNA was reverse transcribed). Here immunoSEQ multiplex PCR was the method, and the copy in TCRdb shows in-frame clones only, minus some. The sample contains around 690,000 clones, roughly 12% of which appear only once. For these receptors, no antigen is known. What was sequenced was naive CD4+ T cells from blood. The source of these receptors is a man aged 30-40 years with type 1 diabetes.

Worth noting for this clone: Additional DNA sequences in this sample encode the identical CDR3. CDR3 sequence (DNA): TGTGCCAGCAGCTTAGACACAGATACGCAGTATTTT. The encoded protein is CASSLDTDTQYF. V and J are TRBV7-2 and TRBJ2-3; D uncertain. CDR3 length equals 12 residues. Germline V lookup: CDR1 SGHTA, CDR2 FQGNSA. V was cut by 1 base and J by 2 bases, with 1 base left in between.

The chain carries TRBV2 and TRBJ2-1; 10 nucleotides line up with TRBD2. The germline gives CDR1 SNHLY, CDR2 FYNNEI. J gave up 9 bases and V 5 bases, and 10 bases lay outside the gene matches. The CDR3 sequence is 15 residues long. The CDR3 sequence: CASSPLAGVSSEQFF. Written as DNA, the CDR3 is TGTGCCAGCAGTCCCCTAGCGGGGGTGAGTAGTGAGCAGTTCTTC.

This clone has only a few counts. The rearrangement links TRBV19 to TRBJ1-2; D is unclear. CDR3 length equals 12 residues. Germline lookup yields CDR1 LNHDA and CDR2 SQIVND (reference sequence). Trimming cost V 5 bases and J 5 bases, with 9 bases left between them. CDR3 sequence reads: CASSANLYGYTF. The CDR3 nucleotides are TGTGCCAGTAGTGCGAACCTTTATGGCTACACCTTC.

This clone has a handful of counts. The chain carries TRBV6-1 and TRBJ1-2, with D perhaps matching TRBD1 (5 bases). Germline-derived CDR1 and CDR2 are MNHNS and SASEGT. The V end lost 2 bases, the J end lost 4 bases, and 8 bases lay between the germline ends. There are 13 residues in the CDR3. In DNA, the CDR3 is TGTGCCAGCAGTGAAAGGGGAACCTATGGCTACACCTTC. It specifies CASSERGTYGYTF.

This clone was found a few times. V and J are TRBV10-3 and TRBJ2-5; no definite D call. The CDR3 contains 12 residues. CDR1 is ENHRY and CDR2 is SYGVKD in the germline V gene. The ends were cut back, 7 bases at V and 3 bases at J, with 9 bases in the middle. CDR3 bases: TGTGCCATCAAGCCGGATAAAGAGACCCAGTACTTC. Encoded protein: CAIKPDKETQYF.

V usage is TRBV30 and J usage is TRBJ1-4; TRBD1 is a possible D gene (6 bases). CDR3 length: 14 residues. CDR1 and CDR2 from the germline V gene are GTSNPN and SVGIG (reference sequence). Trimming left V 3 bases short and J 12 bases short, with 20 bases between. Here the CDR3 DNA reads TGTGCCTGGAGCAGTTTGGGGGGCAGGGCTGAACTGTTTTTT. Amino acid sequence: CAWSSLGGRAELFF. Full variable domain (missing parts from reference TRBV30 and TRBJ1-4): SQTIHQWPATLVQPVGSPLSLECTVEGTSNPNLYWYRQAAGRGLQLLFYSVGIGQISSEVPQNLSASRPQDRQFILSSKKLLLSDSGFYLCAWSSLGGRAELFFGSGTQLSVL.

The chain recombines TRBV10-3 with TRBJ2-6, with unresolved D. Germline V lookup: CDR1 ENHRY, CDR2 SYGVKD. The V end lost 4 bases, the J end lost 0 bases, and 7 bases lay between the germline ends. The length of the CDR3 is 15 residues. As DNA, the CDR3 is TGTGCCATCAGTGGGGATCACTCTGGGGCCAACGTCCTGACTTTC. Translating gives CAISGDHSGANVLTF.

This chain's CDR3 is CATSREPGQGTGTQHF. In DNA form, the CDR3 reads TGTGCCACCAGCAGAGAACCTGGGCAGGGCACGGGGACCCAGCATTTT. This chain connects TRBV15 to TRBJ1-5, with a tentative D call TRBD1 (5 bases). The V and J ends lost 0 bases and 11 bases respectively, with 20 bases between them. The germline V gene has CDR1 LNHNV and CDR2 YYDKDF (reference sequence). The CDR3 is made up of 16 amino acids.

This clone turned up a few times. The J gene is TRBJ1-6, the V gene TRBV4-3, with 7 bases identical to TRBD1. Germline CDR1 and CDR2: LGHNA and YSLEER. V was clipped by 4 bases and J by 9 bases; unmatched bases: 9. This CDR3 spans 15 amino acids. In DNA form, the CDR3 reads TGCGCCAGCAGCCTCGGACAGGAGGAGGCTTCACCCCTCCACTTT. It yields the protein CASSLGQEEASPLHF.

This clone has a handful of counts. This chain connects TRBV25-1 to TRBJ1-3, with TRBD1 identical over 7 bases. Germline V gives CDR1 MGHDK, CDR2 SYGVNS. Losses at the gene ends were 2 bases for V and 2 bases for J; bases not matched to a gene: 3. The CDR3 totals 15 residues. The CDR3 here is CASSEPGTAGNTIYF. The DNA of the CDR3 is TGTGCCAGCAGTGAACCGGGGACAGCTGGAAACACCATATATTTT.

The chain carries TRBV7-2 and TRBJ1-2; unclear D gene. V lost 1 base, J lost 5 bases, and 8 bases lay in between. Germline V gene lookup returns CDR1 SGHTA and CDR2 FQGNSA. The CDR3 extends over 13 amino acids. The CDR3 loop is CASSLDLGYGYTF. In DNA form, the CDR3 reads TGTGCCAGCAGCTTAGATTTGGGATATGGCTACACCTTC.

The sample holds a few counts of this clone. CDR3 in DNA: TGCGCCAGCAGCCAAGATCCCGGGACAGATTATCAGCCCCAGCATTTT. The encoded protein is CASSQDPGTDYQPQHF. The chain couples TRBV4-1 to TRBJ1-5, with TRBD1 identical over 7 bases. Trimming cost V 0 bases and J 5 bases; bases outside gene matches: 7. The CDR3 is made up of 16 amino acids. Per the germline V gene, CDR1 is MGHRA and CDR2 is YSYEKL.

The sample holds a few counts of this clone. The chain employs TRBV6-1 and TRBJ1-6, with 8 bases that match TRBD1. There are 18 residues in the CDR3. Trimming removed 4 bases from V and 6 bases from J; junction bases left unmatched: 14. Germline assignment: CDR1 MNHNS and CDR2 SASEGT. CDR3 sequence (DNA): TGTGCCAGCAGTGCCCTACGGCGGACAGGGACAAGTAATTCACCCCTCCACTTT. Its protein is CASSALRRTGTSNSPLHF.

Comment on this clone: Other DNA sequences of this sample code for an identical CDR3. This chain connects TRBV9 to TRBJ2-2, with D tentatively TRBD1 or TRBD2 (5 bases each). With 0 bases removed from V and 0 bases from J, the gap between germline ends came to 6 bases. CDR1 is SGDLS, CDR2 YYNGEE, per germline. The CDR3 length is 15 residues. The DNA of the CDR3 is TGTGCCAGCAGCGTAGGAGGGGCGAACACCGGGGAGCTGTTTTTT. Encoded protein: CASSVGGANTGELFF. Drawing the rest from reference TRBV9 and TRBJ2-2, the complete variable domain is DSGVTQTPKHLITATGQRVTLRCSPRSGDLSVYWYQQSLDQGLQFLIQYYNGEERAKGNILERFSAQQFPDLHSELNLSSLELGDSALYFCASSVGGANTGELFFGEGSRLTVL.

The chain employs TRBV7-6 and TRBJ1-1, with D possibly matching TRBD1 (5 bases). Germline loops: CDR1 SGHVS, CDR2 FNYEAQ. V was trimmed by 5 bases and J by 1 base, leaving 17 bases between them. This CDR3 is built from 16 residues. Here the CDR3 DNA reads TGTGCCAGCAGCCCCAAGGGGTCAGGGTGGAACACTGAAGCTTTCTTT. This encodes CASSPKGSGWNTEAFF. The variable domain in full, completed from reference TRBV7-6 and TRBJ1-1, reads GAGVSQSPRYKVTKRGQDVALRCDPISGHVSLYWYRQALGQGPEFLTYFNYEAQQDKSGLPNDRFSAERPEGSISTLTIQRTEQRDSAMYRCASSPKGSGWNTEAFFGQGTRLTVV.

CDR3 amino acids: CASSLASTRYNEQFF. CDR3 in DNA: TGTGCCAGCAGCTTAGCCAGTACCAGATACAATGAGCAGTTCTTC. The genes are TRBV7-2 and TRBJ2-1; D call uncertain. Germline V gene data show CDR1 as SGHTA and CDR2 as FQGNSA. This CDR3 has 15 amino acids. Trimming left V 0 bases short and J 4 bases short, with 10 bases between.

This CDR3 reads CASSLGSGNTGNTIYF. CDR3 nucleotide sequence: TGTGCCAGCAGCTTAGGTTCAGGGAATACTGGAAACACCATATATTTT. The chain couples TRBV7-6 to TRBJ1-3; weak D call: TRBD1 (5 bases). V lost 1 base, J lost 2 bases, and 12 bases lay in between. The germline V gene encodes CDR1 SGHVS and CDR2 FNYEAQ. The CDR3 spans 16 residues.

This clone has only a few counts. Distinct nucleotide sequences in the sample also encode this CDR3. This rearrangement joins TRBV7-9 to TRBJ1-5; D gene unclear. The germline CDR1 and CDR2 sequences are SEHNR and FQNEAQ (reference sequence). The CDR3 sequence is 12 residues long. The V gene lost 5 bases and the J gene lost 4 bases, with 6 bases spanning the gap. CDR3 region: CASSLDNQPQHF. The CDR3 nucleotides are TGTGCCAGCAGCCTTGATAATCAGCCCCAGCATTTT. Full variable domain (missing parts from reference TRBV7-9 and TRBJ1-5): DTGVSQNPRHKITKRGQNVTFRCDPISEHNRLYWYRQTLGQGPEFLTYFQNEAQLEKSRLLSDRFSAERPKGSFSTLEIQRTEQGDSAMYLCASSLDNQPQHFGDGTRLSIL.

Only a few counts were recorded for this clone. J is TRBJ2-2 and V is TRBV25-1, with D perhaps matching TRBD1 (6 bases). Germline CDR1 and CDR2: MGHDK and SYGVNS. This CDR3 spans 15 amino acids. V lost 3 bases to trimming and J lost 6 bases, with 14 bases between them. Here the CDR3 DNA reads TGTGCCAGCAGTGATGCCCAGGGGTTCTCCGGGGAGCTGTTTTTT. This gives the protein CASSDAQGFSGELFF.

This chain uses TRBV20-1 with TRBJ2-5; D might be TRBD2 (5 bases). The CDR3 runs 10 residues. V gave up 8 bases and J gave up 7 bases, with 11 bases separating them. Germline CDR1 DFQATT, CDR2 SNEGSKA (reference sequence). The CDR3 DNA sequence: TGCAGTTTTCTCCGGGGGACCCAGTACTTC. Its translation: CSFLRGTQYF.

This clone was seen only once. The chain has TRBV10-2 and TRBJ2-7; 8 nucleotides match TRBD1. The trim removed 6 bases at V and 0 bases at J, leaving 7 bases unmatched. CDR3 size: 15 residues. From germline, CDR1 is WSHSY and CDR2 SAAADI. CDR3 nucleotides: TGCGCCAGCAGCCACCGGGACAGGACCTCCTACGAGCAGTACTTC. Translating it yields CASSHRDRTSYEQYF.

V is TRBV7-2 and J is TRBJ2-5; 12 bases are shared with TRBD2. CDR1 SGHTA and CDR2 FQGNSA come from the germline V gene. The CDR3 runs 17 residues. V lost 1 base and J lost 2; bases outside the gene matches: 5. This CDR3 is CASSLGPTSGGQETQYF. CDR3 coding DNA: TGTGCCAGCAGCTTAGGCCCCACTAGCGGGGGGCAAGAGACCCAGTACTTC.

As for this clone: Other DNA sequences in the sample encode the same CDR3. The chain carries TRBV4-3 and TRBJ2-3; a weak D match, TRBD1 (6 bases). V was cut by 0 bases and J by 3 bases, with 7 bases left in between. This CDR3 has 14 residues. Looked up from germline, CDR1 is LGHNA and CDR2 is YSLEER. DNA of the CDR3: TGCGCCAGCAGCCAAGACAGGGGAACAGATACGCAGTATTTT. Its translation is CASSQDRGTDTQYF.

The rearrangement joins TRBV27 to TRBJ1-6; D gene uncertain. The CDR3 covers 15 residues. V lost 2 bases and J lost 3, with 8 bases in between. Germline lookup yields CDR1 MNHEY and CDR2 SMNVEV (reference sequence). In DNA form, the CDR3 reads TGTGCCAGCAGTTTAGGGCAACTCTATAATTCACCCCTCCACTTT. Amino acids: CASSLGQLYNSPLHF.

V and J are TRBV14 and TRBJ2-7; the D is unclear. The CDR3 is 13 amino acids. Germline loops: CDR1 SGHDN, CDR2 FVKESK. V lost 2 bases and J lost 5, with 10 bases in between. CDR3 nucleotides: TGTGCCAGCAGCCAAAATGGTGGCGACGAGCAGTACTTC. It is translated as CASSQNGGDEQYF.

J is TRBJ2-7 and V is TRBV7-8; D remains ambiguous. This CDR3 is 13 amino acids long. The germline V gene encodes CDR1 SGHVS and CDR2 FQNEAQ. The V gene lost 5 bases and the J gene lost 2 bases, with 10 bases spanning the gap. The DNA of the CDR3 is TGTGCCAGCAGCGGCGACGTGACCTACGAGCAGTACTTC. It encodes CASSGDVTYEQYF.